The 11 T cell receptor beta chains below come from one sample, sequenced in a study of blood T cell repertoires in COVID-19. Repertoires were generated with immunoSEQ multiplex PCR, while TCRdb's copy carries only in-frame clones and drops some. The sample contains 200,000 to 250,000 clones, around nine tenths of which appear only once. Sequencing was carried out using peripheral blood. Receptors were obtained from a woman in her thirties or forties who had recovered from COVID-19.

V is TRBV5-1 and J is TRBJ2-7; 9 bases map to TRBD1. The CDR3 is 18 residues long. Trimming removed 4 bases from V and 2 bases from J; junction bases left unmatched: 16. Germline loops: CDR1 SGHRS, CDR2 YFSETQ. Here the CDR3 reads CASSLNVPGDRVAYEQYF. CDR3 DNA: TGCGCCAGCAGCCTCAATGTTCCGGGGGACAGGGTTGCCTACGAGCAGTACTTC.

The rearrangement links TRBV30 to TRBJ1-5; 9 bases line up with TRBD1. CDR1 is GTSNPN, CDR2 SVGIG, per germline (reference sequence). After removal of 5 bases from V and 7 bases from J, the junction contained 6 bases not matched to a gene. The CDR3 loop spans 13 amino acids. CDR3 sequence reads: CAWEHRGQQPQHF. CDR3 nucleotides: TGTGCCTGGGAACACAGGGGGCAACAGCCCCAGCATTTT.

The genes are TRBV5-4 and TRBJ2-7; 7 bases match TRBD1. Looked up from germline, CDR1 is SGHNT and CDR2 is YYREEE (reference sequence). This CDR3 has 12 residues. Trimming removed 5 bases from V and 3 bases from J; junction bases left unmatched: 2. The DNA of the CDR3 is TGTGCCAGCAGTCGACAGGGCTACGAGCAGTACTTC. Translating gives CASSRQGYEQYF.

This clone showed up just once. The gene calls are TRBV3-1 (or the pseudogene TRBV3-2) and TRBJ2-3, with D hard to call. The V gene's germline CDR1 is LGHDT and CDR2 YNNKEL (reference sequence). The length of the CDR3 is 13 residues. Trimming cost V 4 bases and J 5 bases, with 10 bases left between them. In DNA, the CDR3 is TGTGCCAGCAGCCGGAGAATTCAAGATACGCAGTATTTT. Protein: CASSRRIQDTQYF.

The CDR3 sequence is CAWSVSGSPMNIQYF. CDR3 nucleotides: TGTGCCTGGAGTGTATCGGGTAGCCCTATGAACATTCAGTACTTC. The rearrangement uses TRBV30 and TRBJ2-4; D unresolved. Germline loops: CDR1 GTSNPN, CDR2 SVGIG (reference sequence). Trimming shortened V by 0 bases and J by 7 bases, and 16 bases separated the two germline ends. The CDR3 runs 15 residues.

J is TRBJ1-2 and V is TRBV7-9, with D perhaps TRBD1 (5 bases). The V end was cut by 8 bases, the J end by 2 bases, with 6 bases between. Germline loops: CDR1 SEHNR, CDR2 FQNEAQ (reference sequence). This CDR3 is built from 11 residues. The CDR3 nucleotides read TGTGCCAGCGGGGGGAACTATGGCTACACCTTC. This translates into CASGGNYGYTF.

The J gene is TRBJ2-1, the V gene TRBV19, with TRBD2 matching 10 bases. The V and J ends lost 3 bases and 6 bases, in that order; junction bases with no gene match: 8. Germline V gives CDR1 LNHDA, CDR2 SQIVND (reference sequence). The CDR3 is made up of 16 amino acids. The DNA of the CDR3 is TGTGCCAGTAGTATCCCACTAGCGGGACGGGTCAATGAGCAGTTCTTC. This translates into CASSIPLAGRVNEQFF.

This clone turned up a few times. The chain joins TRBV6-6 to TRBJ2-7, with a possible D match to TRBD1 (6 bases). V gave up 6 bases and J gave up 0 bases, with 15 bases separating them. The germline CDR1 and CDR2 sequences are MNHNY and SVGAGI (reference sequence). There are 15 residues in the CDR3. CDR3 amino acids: CASSSILTGSYEQYF. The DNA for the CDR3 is TGTGCCAGCAGCTCCATCTTGACAGGCTCCTACGAGCAGTACTTC.

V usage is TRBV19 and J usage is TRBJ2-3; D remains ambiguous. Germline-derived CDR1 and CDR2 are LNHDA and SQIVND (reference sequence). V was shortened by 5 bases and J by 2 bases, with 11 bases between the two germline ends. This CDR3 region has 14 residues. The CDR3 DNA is TGTGCCAGTAGTGTGGCCTTTTCCACAGATACGCAGTATTTT. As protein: CASSVAFSTDTQYF.

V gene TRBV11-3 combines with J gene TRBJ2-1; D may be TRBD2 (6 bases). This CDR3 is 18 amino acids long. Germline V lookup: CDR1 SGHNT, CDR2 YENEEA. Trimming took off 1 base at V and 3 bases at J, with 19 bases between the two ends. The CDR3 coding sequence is TGTGCCAGCAGCTTAGGGGGTGGATCGGGAGAAGACTACAATGAGCAGTTCTTC. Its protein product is CASSLGGGSGEDYNEQFF.

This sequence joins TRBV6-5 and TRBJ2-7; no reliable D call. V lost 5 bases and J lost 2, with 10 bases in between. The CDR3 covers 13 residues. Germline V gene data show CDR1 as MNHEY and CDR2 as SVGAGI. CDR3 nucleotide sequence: TGTGCCAGCAGTAAAAACAGAGCCTACGAGCAGTACTTC. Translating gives CASSKNRAYEQYF.